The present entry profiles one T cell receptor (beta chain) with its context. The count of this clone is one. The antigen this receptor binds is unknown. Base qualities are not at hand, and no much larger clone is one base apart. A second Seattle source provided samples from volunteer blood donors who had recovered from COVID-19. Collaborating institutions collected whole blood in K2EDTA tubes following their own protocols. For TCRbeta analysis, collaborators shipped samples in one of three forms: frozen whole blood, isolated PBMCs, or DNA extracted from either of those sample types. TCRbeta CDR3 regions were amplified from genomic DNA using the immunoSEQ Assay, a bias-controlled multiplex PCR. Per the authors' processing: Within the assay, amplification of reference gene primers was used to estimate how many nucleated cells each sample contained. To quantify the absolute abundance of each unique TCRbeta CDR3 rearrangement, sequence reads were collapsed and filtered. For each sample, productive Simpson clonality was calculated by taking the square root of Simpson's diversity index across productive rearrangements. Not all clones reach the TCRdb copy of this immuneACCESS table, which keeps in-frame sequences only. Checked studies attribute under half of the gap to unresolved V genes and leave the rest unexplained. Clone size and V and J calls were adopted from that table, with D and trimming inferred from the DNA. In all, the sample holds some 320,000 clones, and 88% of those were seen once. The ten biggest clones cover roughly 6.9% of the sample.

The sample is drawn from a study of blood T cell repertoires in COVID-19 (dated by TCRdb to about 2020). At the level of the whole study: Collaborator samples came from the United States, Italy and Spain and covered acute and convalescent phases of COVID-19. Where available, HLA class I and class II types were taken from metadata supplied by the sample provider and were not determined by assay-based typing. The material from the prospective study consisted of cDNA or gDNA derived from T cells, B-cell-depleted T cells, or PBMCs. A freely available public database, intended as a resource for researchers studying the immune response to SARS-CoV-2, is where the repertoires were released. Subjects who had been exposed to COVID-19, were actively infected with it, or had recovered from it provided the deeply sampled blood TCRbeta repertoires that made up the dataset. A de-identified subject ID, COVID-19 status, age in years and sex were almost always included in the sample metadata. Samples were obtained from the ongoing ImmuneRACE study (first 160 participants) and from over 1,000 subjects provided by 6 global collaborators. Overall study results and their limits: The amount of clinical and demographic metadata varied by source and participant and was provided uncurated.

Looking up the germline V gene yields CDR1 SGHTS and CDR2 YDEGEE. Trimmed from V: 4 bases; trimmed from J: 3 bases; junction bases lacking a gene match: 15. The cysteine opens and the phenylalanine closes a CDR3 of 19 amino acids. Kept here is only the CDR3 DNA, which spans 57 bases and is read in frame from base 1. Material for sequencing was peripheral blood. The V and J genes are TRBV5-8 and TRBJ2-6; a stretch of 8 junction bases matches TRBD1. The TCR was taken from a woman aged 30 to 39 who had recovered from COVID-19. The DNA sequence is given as TGTGCCAGCAGCCCTGACCGGGACAGGTCCTCTGGTGGGGCCAACGTCCTGACTTTC. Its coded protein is CASSPDRDRSSGGANVLTF.